Sequencing of this T cell receptor (beta chain) was carried out in a study of Ad26.COV2.S vaccination and SARS-CoV-2 variants. CDR1 and CDR2 from the germline V gene are MNHNY and SVGAGI (reference sequence). This CDR3 has 15 amino acids. To note about this clone: The junction departs from germline at one end; a sequencing error may be responsible.

Treatment reported: 15 to 20 received Ad26.COV2.S at low or high dose, single or two shots; 5 received placebo; per-sample allocation not given. On day 63 after the first injection, vaccine and placebo recipients gave samples. An adult of 18-55 years in Boston served as donor. Here immunoSEQ multiplex PCR was the method, and the copy in TCRdb shows in-frame clones only, minus some. Of over 400,000 clones listed, 90% are singletons. The rearrangement links TRBV6-6 to TRBJ1-6; TRBD1 agrees at 7 bases. The source was peripheral blood, collected in a trial of Ad26.COV2.S vaccine versus placebo. The sequence derives from a person between 18 and 59 years old who received the Ad26.COV2.S COVID-19 vaccine or a placebo. CDR3 in DNA: TGTGCCAGCAATTACACAGGGGACTATAATTCACCCCTCCACTTT. Amino acids: CASNYTGDYNSPLHF.